The 5 T cell receptor beta chains below were found in one sample sequenced in a study of blood T cell repertoires in COVID-19. The method was immunoSEQ multiplex PCR; TCRdb's version includes in-frame clones alone and lacks a portion of them. This sample has about 180,000 clones, with about three quarters found just once. Sequencing was carried out using peripheral blood. These receptors were collected from a woman aged 80 or older with COVID-19, enrolled during active disease.

The CDR3 nucleotides are TGTGCCAGCAGACGGGAGAATGGACAGGGGGTTGATGAGCAGTACTTC. Translating gives CASRRENGQGVDEQYF. The chain combines TRBV4-2 with TRBJ2-7; 10 bases agree with TRBD1. The CDR3 runs 16 residues. CDR1 LGHNA and CDR2 YNFKEQ come from the germline V gene. J lost 7 bases, V lost 6 bases, and 15 bases had no gene match.

The J gene is TRBJ1-2, the V gene TRBV4-1; possible D gene TRBD1, 5 bases. This CDR3 contains 13 residues. V was trimmed by 2 bases and J by 7 bases, leaving 11 bases between them. Germline loops: CDR1 MGHRA, CDR2 YSYEKL. CDR3 coding DNA: TGCGCCAGCAGCCAAATCGGGGGTCGTGGCTACACCTTC. Amino acids: CASSQIGGRGYTF.

The chain recombines TRBV9 with TRBJ1-2, with D possibly matching TRBD1 (6 bases). The CDR3 has 16 residues. V lost 0 bases, J lost 0 bases, and 12 bases lay in between. Germline CDR1 is SGDLS and CDR2 is YYNGEE. CDR3: CASSVDPQGANYGYTF. CDR3 coding DNA: TGTGCCAGCAGCGTAGACCCACAGGGCGCTAACTATGGCTACACCTTC.

The chain combines TRBV5-4 with TRBJ2-2; 10 nucleotides align to TRBD2. Germline trimming cut 5 bases from V and 6 bases from J; bases unmatched to any gene: 7. The CDR3 extends over 15 amino acids. The germline V gene encodes CDR1 SGHNT and CDR2 YYREEE (reference sequence). The CDR3 loop reads CASRRGGLAAGELFF. The CDR3 coding sequence is TGTGCCAGCAGGCGGGGAGGACTAGCGGCCGGGGAGCTGTTTTTT.

V and J are TRBV2 and TRBJ2-1; 10 nucleotides align to TRBD2. This CDR3 is built from 16 residues. Per germline, CDR1 SNHLY and CDR2 FYNNEI. The ends lost 2 bases at V and 2 bases at J; junction bases unmatched: 3. The chain's CDR3 is CASSEFGLAAYNEQFF. In nucleotides, the CDR3 is TGTGCCAGCAGTGAATTTGGACTAGCGGCCTACAATGAGCAGTTCTTC.